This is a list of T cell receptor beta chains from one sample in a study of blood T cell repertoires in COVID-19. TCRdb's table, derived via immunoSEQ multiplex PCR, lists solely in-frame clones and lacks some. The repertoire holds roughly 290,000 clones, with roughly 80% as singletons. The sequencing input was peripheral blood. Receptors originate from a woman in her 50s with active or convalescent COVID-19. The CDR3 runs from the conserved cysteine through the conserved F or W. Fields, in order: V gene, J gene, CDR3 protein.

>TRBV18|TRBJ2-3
CASSPPLAGGSTDTQYF
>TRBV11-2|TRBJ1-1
CASSLVQGLSRTEAFF
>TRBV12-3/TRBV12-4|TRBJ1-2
CASSFEVALGYTF
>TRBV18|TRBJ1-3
CASSPQGPGNTIYF
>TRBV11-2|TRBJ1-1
CASSLASRGTEAFF
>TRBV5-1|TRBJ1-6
CASSPRGSSYNSPLHF
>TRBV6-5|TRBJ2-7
CASKAGGPYEQYF
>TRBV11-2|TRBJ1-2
CASSLNRVNGYTF
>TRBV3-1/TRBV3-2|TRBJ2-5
CASSRGLAGEETQYF
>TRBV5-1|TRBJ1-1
CASSGPDLMNTEAFF
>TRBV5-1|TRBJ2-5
CASSIQARGRETQYF
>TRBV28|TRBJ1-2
CASIRTGVGGYTF
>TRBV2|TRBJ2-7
CASSGGGILYEQYF
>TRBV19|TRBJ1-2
CASSKEAIYGYTF
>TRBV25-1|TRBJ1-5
CASSEYITGGPIQQPQHF
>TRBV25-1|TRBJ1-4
CASSPGQGSLREKLFF
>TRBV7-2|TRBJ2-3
CASSPINTDTQYF
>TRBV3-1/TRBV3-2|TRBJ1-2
CASSDRGSSYGYTF
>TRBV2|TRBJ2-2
CASSGTGGPNTGELFF
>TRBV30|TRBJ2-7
CAWSVTLAGDEQYF
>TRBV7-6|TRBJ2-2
CASSLVAGGPIGELFF
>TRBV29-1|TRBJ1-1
CSVDGSTGMATEAFF
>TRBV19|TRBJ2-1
CASSIGTSGSLLSYNEQFF
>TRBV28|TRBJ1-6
CATNTPGTGVNSPLHF
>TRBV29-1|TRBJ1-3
CSVEDRLGGKRNTIYF
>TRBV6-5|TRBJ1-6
CASNRGGGSPLHF
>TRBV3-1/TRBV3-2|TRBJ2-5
CATQGMSGRQETQYF
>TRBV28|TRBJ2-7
CASRQGIYEQYF
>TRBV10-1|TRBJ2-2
CATTTAGANTGELFF
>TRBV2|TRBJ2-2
CASKERLTGELFF
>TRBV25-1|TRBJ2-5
CASSEEGVRETQYF
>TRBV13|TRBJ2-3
CASSLAAAGTDTQYF
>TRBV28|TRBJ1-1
CASSLGLMGTTPNTEAFF
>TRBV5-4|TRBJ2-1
CASSLGRTSGRGLYNEQFF
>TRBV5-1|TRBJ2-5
CASSPGGTSGRYQETQYF
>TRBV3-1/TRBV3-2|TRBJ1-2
CASSPPGQGGYGYTF
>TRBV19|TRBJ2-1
CASSIDANNEQFF
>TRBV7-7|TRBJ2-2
CASSLTTSRYTGELFF
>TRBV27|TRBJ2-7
CASSLTRTGASYEQYF
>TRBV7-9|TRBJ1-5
CASSRGQGSYSNQPQHF
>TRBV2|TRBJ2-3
CASLGGPVTDTQYF
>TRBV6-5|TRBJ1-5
CASRPAQGLPQHF
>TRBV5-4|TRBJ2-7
CASSLGGVEQYF